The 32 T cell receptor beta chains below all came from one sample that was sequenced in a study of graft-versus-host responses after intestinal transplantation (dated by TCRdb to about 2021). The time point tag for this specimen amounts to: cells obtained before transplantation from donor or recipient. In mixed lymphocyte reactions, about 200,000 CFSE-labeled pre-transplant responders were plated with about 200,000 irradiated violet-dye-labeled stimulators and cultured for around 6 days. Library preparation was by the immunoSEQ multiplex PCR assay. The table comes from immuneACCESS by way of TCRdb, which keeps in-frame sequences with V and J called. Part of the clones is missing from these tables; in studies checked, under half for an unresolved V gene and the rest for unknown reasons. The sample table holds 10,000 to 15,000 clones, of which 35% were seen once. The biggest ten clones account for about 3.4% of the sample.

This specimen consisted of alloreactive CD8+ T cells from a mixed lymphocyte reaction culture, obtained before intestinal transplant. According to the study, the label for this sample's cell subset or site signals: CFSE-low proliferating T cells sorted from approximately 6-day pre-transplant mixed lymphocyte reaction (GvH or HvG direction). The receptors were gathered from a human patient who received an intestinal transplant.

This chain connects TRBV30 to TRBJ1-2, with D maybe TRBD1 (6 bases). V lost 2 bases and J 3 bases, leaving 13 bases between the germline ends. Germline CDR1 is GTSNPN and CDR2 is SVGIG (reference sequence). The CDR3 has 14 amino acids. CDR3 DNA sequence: TGTGCCTGGAGTTTGGGGGCTGGTGACTATGGCTACACCTTC. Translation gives CAWSLGAGDYGYTF.

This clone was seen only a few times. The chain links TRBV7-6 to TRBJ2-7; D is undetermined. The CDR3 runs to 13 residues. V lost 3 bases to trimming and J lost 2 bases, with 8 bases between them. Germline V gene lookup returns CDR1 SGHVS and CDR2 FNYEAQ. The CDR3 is CASSFAVAYEQYF. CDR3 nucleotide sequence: TGTGCCAGCAGCTTCGCGGTGGCCTACGAGCAGTACTTC.

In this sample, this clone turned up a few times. The CDR3 DNA reads TGTGCCAGCAGCTTAAATGGTGAGCAGTTCTTC. Translation: CASSLNGEQFF. The J gene is TRBJ2-1, the V gene TRBV11-3; D ambiguous. CDR1 is SGHNT, CDR2 YENEEA, per germline. CDR3 length equals 11 residues. V lost 2 bases and J 9 bases, leaving 5 bases between the germline ends.

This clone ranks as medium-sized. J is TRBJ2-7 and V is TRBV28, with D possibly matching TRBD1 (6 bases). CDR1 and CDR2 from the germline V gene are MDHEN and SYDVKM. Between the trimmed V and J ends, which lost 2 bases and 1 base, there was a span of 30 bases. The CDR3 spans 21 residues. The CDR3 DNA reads TGTGCCAGCAGTTTACCCTTGTTCCCAGGACAGAAGAGTGAAGGGTCCTACGAGCAGTACTTC. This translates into CASSLPLFPGQKSEGSYEQYF.

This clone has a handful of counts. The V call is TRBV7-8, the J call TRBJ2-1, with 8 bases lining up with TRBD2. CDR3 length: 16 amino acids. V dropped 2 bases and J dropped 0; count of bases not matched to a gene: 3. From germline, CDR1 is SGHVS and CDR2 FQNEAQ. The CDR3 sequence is CASSLNSGSSYNEQFF. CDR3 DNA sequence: TGTGCCAGCAGCTTAAACAGCGGGAGCTCCTACAATGAGCAGTTCTTC. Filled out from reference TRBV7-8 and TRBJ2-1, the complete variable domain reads GAGVSQSPRYKVAKRGQDVALRCDPISGHVSLFWYQQALGQGPEFLTYFQNEAQLDKSGLPSDRFFAERPEGSVSTLKIQRTQQEDSAVYLCASSLNSGSSYNEQFFGPGTRLTVL.

This CDR3 reads CASSLVGGTDTQYF. In DNA, the CDR3 is TGTGCCAGCAGCTTAGTAGGGGGCACAGATACGCAGTATTTT. J is TRBJ2-3 and V is TRBV4-2; D perhaps matches TRBD1 (5 bases). CDR3 length equals 14 residues. CDR1 is LGHNA, CDR2 YNFKEQ, per germline. The germline V and J ends were trimmed by 5 bases and 1 base, with 10 bases remaining between them.

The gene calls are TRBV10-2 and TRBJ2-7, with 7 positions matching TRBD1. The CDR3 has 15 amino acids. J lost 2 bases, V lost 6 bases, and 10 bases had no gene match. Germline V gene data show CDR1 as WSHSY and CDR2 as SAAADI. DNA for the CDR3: TGCGCCAGCAGGGGTGACAGGGAGAACCCCTACGAGCAGTACTTC. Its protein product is CASRGDRENPYEQYF.

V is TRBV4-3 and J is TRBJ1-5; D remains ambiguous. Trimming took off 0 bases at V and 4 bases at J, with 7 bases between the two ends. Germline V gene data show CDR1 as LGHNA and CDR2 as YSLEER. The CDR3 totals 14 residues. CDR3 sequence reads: CASSQDQTNQPQHF. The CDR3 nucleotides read TGCGCCAGCAGCCAAGACCAGACTAATCAGCCCCAGCATTTT.

The CDR3 loop reads CASRDGSGANVLTF. As DNA, the CDR3 is TGTGCCAGTAGGGACGGCTCTGGGGCCAACGTCCTGACTTTC. The V call is TRBV19, the J call TRBJ2-6; D is unresolved. With 6 bases removed from V and 0 bases from J, the gap between germline ends came to 6 bases. Germline values: CDR1 LNHDA, CDR2 SQIVND (reference sequence). CDR3 length: 14 residues. The full variable domain, rest sourced from reference TRBV19 and TRBJ2-6, is DGGITQSPKYLFRKEGQNVTLSCEQNLNHDAMYWYRQDPGQGLRLIYYSQIVNDFQKGDIAEGYSVSREKKESFPLTVTSAQKNPTAFYLCASRDGSGANVLTFGAGSRLTVL.

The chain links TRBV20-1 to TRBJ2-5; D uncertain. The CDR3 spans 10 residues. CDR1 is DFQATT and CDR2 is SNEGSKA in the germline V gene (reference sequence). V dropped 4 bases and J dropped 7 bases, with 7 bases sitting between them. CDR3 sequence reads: CSAKARTQYF. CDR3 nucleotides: TGCAGTGCTAAGGCGAGGACCCAGTACTTC.

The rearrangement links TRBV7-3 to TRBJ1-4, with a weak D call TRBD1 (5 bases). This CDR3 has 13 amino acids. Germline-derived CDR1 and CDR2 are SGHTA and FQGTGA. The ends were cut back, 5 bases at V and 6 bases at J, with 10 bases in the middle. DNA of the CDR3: TGTGCCAGCAGCCCAGGGAATGATGAAAAACTGTTTTTT. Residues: CASSPGNDEKLFF.

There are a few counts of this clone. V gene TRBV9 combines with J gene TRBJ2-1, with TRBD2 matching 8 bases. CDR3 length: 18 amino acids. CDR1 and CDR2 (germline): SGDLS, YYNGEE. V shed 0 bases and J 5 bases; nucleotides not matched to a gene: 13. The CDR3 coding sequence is TGTGCCAGCAGCGTAGGAGGCGAAAGCGGGAGTAGACACAATGAGCAGTTCTTC. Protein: CASSVGGESGSRHNEQFF.

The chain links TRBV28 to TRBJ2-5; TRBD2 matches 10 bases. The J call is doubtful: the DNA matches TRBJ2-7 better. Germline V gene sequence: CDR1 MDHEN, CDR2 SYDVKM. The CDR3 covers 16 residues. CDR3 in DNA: TGTGCCAGCAGCTCCGCCCGGACTAGCGGACCCTACGAGCAGTACTTC. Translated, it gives CASSSARTSGPYEQYF.

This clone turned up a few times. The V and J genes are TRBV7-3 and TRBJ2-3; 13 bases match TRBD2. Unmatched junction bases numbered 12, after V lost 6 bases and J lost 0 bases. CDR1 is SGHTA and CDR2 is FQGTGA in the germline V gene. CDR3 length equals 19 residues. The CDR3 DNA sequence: TGTGCCAGCAGTTCCTGGGGACTAGCGGGGACTTCTAGCACAGATACGCAGTATTTT. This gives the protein CASSSWGLAGTSSTDTQYF.

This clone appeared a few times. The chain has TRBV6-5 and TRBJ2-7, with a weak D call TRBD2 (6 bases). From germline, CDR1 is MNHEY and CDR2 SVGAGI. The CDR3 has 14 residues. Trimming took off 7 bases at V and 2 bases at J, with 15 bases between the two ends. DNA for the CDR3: TGTGCCAGCAAAGTCATCGGGAGTGCCTACGAGCAGTACTTC. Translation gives CASKVIGSAYEQYF.

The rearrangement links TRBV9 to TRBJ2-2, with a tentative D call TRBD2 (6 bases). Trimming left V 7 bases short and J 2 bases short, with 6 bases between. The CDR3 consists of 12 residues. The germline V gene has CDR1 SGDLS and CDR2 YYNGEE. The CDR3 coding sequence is TGTGCCAGCGGGACTAACACCGGGGAGCTGTTTTTT. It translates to CASGTNTGELFF.

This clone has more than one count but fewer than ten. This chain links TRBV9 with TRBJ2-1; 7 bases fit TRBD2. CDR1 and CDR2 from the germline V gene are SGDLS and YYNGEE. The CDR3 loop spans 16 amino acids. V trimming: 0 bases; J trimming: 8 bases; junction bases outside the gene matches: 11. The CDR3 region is CASSVDPSGFDYEQFF. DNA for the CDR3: TGTGCCAGCAGCGTAGATCCTAGCGGATTTGACTATGAGCAGTTCTTC.

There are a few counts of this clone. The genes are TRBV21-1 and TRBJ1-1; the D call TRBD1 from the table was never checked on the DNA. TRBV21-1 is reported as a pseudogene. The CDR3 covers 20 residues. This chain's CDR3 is CASSIIMGQGVSGLNTEAFF. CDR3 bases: TGTGCCAGCAGCATTATAATGGGACAGGGGGTCTCGGGTCTGAACACTGAAGCTTTCTTT.

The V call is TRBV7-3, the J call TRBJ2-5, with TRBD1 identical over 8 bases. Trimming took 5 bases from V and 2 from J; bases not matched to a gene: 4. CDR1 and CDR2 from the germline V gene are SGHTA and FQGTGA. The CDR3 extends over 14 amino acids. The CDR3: CASSLTGGQETQYF. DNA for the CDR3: TGTGCCAGCAGCCTCACAGGGGGTCAAGAGACCCAGTACTTC. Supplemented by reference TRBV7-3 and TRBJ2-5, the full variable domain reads GAGVSQTPSNKVTEKGKYVELRCDPISGHTALYWYRQSLGQGPEFLIYFQGTGAADDSGLPNDRFFAVRPEGSVSTLKIQRTERGDSAVYLCASSLTGGQETQYFGPGTRLLVL.

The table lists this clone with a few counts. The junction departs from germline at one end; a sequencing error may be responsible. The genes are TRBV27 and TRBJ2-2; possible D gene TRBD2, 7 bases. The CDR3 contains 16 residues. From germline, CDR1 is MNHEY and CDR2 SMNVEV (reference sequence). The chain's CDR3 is CASSSRRGGNTRELFF. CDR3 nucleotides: TGTGCCAGCAGTTCACGGAGGGGGGGGAACACCAGGGAGCTGTTTTTT.

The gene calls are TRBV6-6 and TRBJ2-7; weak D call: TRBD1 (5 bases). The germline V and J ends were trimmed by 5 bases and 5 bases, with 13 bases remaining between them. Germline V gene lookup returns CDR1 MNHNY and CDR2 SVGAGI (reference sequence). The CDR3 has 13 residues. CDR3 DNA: TGTGCCAGCAGTCTCTCTTGGGGCGACGAGCAGTACTTC. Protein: CASSLSWGDEQYF.

CDR3 nucleotide sequence: TGCGCCAGCAGCCCCGACAGGGGGCCGGGCGAGCAGTACTTC. Amino acid sequence: CASSPDRGPGEQYF. The chain uses TRBV4-1 and TRBJ2-7; 10 bases map to TRBD1. Germline CDR1 and CDR2: MGHRA and YSYEKL. V gave up 4 bases and J gave up 6 bases; unmatched junction bases: 6. This CDR3 is built from 14 residues.

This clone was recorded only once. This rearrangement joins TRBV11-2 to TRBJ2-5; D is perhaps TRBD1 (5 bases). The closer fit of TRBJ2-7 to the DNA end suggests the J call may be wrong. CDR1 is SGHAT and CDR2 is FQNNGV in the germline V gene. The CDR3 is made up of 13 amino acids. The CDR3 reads CASSLDPGYEQYF. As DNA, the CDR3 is TGTGCCAGCAGCTTAGACCCAGGGTACGAGCAGTACTTC.

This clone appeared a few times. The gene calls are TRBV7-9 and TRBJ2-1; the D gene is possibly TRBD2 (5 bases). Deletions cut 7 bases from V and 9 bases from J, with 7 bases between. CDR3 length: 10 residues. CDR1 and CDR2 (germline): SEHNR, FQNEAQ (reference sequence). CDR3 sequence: CASTRGEQFF. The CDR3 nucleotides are TGTGCCAGCACACGGGGTGAGCAGTTCTTC.

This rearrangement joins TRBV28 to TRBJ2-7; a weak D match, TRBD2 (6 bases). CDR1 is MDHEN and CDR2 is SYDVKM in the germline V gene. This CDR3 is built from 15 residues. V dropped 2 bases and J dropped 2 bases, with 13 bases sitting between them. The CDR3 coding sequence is TGTGCCAGCAGTTTACTCGGGACTGGGCCCTACGAGCAGTACTTC. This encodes CASSLLGTGPYEQYF.

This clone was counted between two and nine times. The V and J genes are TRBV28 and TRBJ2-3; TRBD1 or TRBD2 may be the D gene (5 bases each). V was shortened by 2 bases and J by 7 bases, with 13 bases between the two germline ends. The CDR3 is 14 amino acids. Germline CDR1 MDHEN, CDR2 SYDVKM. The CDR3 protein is CASSLSIWGNTQYF. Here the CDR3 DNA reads TGTGCCAGCAGTTTAAGTATCTGGGGGAATACGCAGTATTTT.

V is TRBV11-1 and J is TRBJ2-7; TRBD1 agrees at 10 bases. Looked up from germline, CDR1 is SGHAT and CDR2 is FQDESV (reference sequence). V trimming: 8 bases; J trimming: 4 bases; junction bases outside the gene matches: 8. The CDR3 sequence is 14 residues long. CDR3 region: CASCAGTGAYEQYF. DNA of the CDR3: TGTGCCAGCTGCGCCGGGACAGGGGCATACGAGCAGTACTTC.

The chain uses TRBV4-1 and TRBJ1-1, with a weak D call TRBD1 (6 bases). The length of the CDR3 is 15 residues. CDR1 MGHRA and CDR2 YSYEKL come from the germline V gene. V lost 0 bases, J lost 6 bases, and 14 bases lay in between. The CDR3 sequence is CASSQDPGEGAEAFF. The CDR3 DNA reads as TGCGCCAGCAGCCAAGATCCAGGGGAAGGAGCTGAAGCTTTCTTT.

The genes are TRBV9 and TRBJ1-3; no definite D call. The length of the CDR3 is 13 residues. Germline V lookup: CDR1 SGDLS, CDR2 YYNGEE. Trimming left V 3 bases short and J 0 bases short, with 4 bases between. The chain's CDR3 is CASSESSGNTIYF. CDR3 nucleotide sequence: TGTGCCAGCAGCGAGAGCTCTGGAAACACCATATATTTT.

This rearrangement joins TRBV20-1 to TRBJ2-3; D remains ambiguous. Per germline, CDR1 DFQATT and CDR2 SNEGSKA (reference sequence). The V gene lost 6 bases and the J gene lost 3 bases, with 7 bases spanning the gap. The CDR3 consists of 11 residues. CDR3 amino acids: CSASRTDTQYF. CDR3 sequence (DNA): TGCAGTGCCTCGAGGACAGATACGCAGTATTTT.

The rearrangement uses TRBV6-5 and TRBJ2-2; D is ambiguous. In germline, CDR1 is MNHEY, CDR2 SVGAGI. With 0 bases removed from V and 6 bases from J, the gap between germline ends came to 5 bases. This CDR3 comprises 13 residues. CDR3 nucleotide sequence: TGTGCCAGCAGTTACTCCCTCCCCGGGGAGCTGTTTTTT. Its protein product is CASSYSLPGELFF.

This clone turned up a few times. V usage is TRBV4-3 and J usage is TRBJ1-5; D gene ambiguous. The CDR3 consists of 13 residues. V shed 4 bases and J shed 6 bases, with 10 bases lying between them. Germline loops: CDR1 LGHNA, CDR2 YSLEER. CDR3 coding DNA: TGCGCCAGCAGCCTCGCGCGGGGTCAGCCCCAGCATTTT. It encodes CASSLARGQPQHF.